This is a list of T cell receptor beta chains from one sample in a study of T cell repertoires in cytomegalovirus infection. Each CDR3 protein gets one entry after TCRdb re-called the reads with MiXCR. The sample holds about 500,000 distinct CDR3 sequences, around a third seen once. Which antigens these TCRs recognize remains unknown. The sample in question was cultured PBMCs, obtained from culture after CMV antigen stimulation. Receptors originate from a human donor in good health (CMV status not recorded). Some clones in this sample may be carry-over from other donors' samples. The conserved cysteine and the conserved F or W are not part of the CDR3 here. The D gene is left open where the match is weak. Size is omitted from some rows. Given values are once, few, many or a class for expanded clones.

ASSLEGPGEKLF	TRBV7-9	once	.
ASSLLGGNTGELF	TRBV7-6	.	.
ASSLAATSYGYT	TRBV7-9	few	.
AISAGRANGELF	TRBV10-3	.	.
ASSLVIGEGNNQPQH	TRBV12-3/TRBV12-4	once	.
ASSLAGDHEAKNIQY	TRBV28	.	.
ASGLVSGQGYT	TRBV12-5	many	.
ASSLALGGLAKNIQY	TRBV28	.	.
SAIRRTGLAASTDTQY	TRBV20-1	.	TRBD2
ASSYRGQGTDTQY	TRBV6-2/TRBV6-3	.	TRBD1
ASSFPPENTEAF	TRBV7-9	few	.
ASTPDRAYGYT	TRBV5-1	.	TRBD1
ASSFRGQQPQH	TRBV28	.	TRBD1
ASGRTGRELF	TRBV28	few	TRBD1
ASSSYHFNEQF	TRBV6-2/TRBV6-3	few	.
ASSSVRGYNEQF	TRBV4-1	.	.
ASSIVRATGQPQH	TRBV19	few	.
ASSVRRGGGTQY	TRBV7-2	.	.
ASSQEPSGLQGYT	TRBV4-3	.	.
ASSPPGLAGDTQY	TRBV7-2	many	TRBD2
ASSMVPGQGAYGYT	TRBV19	.	TRBD1
ASSLLRPGQGRGVYEQY	TRBV7-9	many	TRBD1
ASGIGQGKETQY	TRBV12-5	.	TRBD1
ASSWGTSGSTDTQY	TRBV11-2	.	TRBD2
ASSPPGGGSYNEQF	TRBV12-3/TRBV12-4	few	.
ASNDRGQREAF	TRBV12-3/TRBV12-4	.	TRBD1
ASSFPGDNQPQH	TRBV6-6	.	.
ASSPPGQVYGYT	TRBV7-6	once	TRBD1
ASSMGSPGNQPQH	TRBV19	few	.
ASNLQIGDYGYT	TRBV19	few	.
ATRGKADAGYNEQF	TRBV6-6	few	.
ASSPMSDYNEQF	TRBV7-2	.	.
ASSFMGQPGGEAF	TRBV12-3/TRBV12-4	few	.
ASSVLTRREQF	TRBV2	many	.
ASSPPIAGAGEATNEKLF	TRBV19	few	.
ASSPSTGITEAF	TRBV27	few	TRBD1
SAPGGLAGGGIDTDTQY	TRBV20-1	.	TRBD2
ASSLAGTGGENEQF	TRBV7-2	.	TRBD1
SAQGYNEQF	TRBV20-1	.	.
ASSYSQVGAYEQY	TRBV6-5	.	.
ASSVEASSRNEQF	TRBV9	.	.
ASNLAANTGELF	TRBV6-2/TRBV6-3	.	TRBD2
ASSSGLAASTDTQY	TRBV6-2/TRBV6-3	few	TRBD2
ASSFRQGNTEAF	TRBV6-5	.	TRBD1
ASSLPLVRTSVSSYNEQF	TRBV28	few	TRBD2
ASSSPKYTEAF	TRBV7-2	many	.
ASGRTRLATTDTQY	TRBV12-5	.	.
ASSFQTVYNEQF	TRBV11-3	many	.
ASSLNPLAAFTTDTQY	TRBV7-2	few	TRBD2
ASSPDRGLGTQY	TRBV7-2	many	TRBD1
ASSWTEDQPQH	TRBV7-2	many	.
ASSLGVGRNTEAF	TRBV7-9	.	.